The 23 T cell receptor beta chains in this list originate from one sample, sequenced in a study of blood T cell repertoires in COVID-19. TCRdb keeps only in-frame clones here, not all; method: immunoSEQ multiplex PCR. The table has 130,000 to 150,000 clones, just under 90% seen once. Sequencing input: peripheral blood. The receptors shown here come from a woman in her 40s with acute or convalescent COVID-19.

This chain connects TRBV6-6 to TRBJ1-2, with D perhaps TRBD1 (5 bases). This CDR3 is 14 amino acids long. With 2 bases removed from V and 8 bases from J, the gap between germline ends came to 15 bases. Germline V gene sequence: CDR1 MNHNY, CDR2 SVGAGI (reference sequence). This CDR3 reads CASSYAGLGAGYTF. CDR3 coding DNA: TGTGCCAGCAGTTACGCAGGGTTGGGCGCGGGCTACACCTTC.

This clone was seen only a few times. The V gene is TRBV19, the J gene TRBJ1-1; unclear D gene. V was shortened by 0 bases and J by 4 bases, with 12 bases between the two germline ends. This CDR3 is built from 15 residues. Per germline, CDR1 LNHDA and CDR2 SQIVND (reference sequence). The chain's CDR3 is CASSIDSDFGTEAFF. The CDR3 DNA reads TGTGCCAGTAGTATAGACTCGGACTTTGGCACTGAAGCTTTCTTT.

The CDR3 is CASSTPGQGVSTEAFF. The CDR3, as DNA: TGTGCCAGCAGCACACCGGGACAGGGAGTTTCCACTGAAGCTTTCTTT. The J gene is TRBJ1-1, the V gene TRBV7-9; 9 bases fit TRBD1. This CDR3 region has 16 residues. Germline assignment: CDR1 SEHNR and CDR2 FQNEAQ (reference sequence). The V segment lost 5 bases and the J segment 4 bases; nucleotides outside the gene matches: 11.

There are many counts of this clone. CDR3 DNA sequence: TGTGCCAGCAGCTTCATAGGAGGCGAGCAGTACTTC. Translated: CASSFIGGEQYF. The J gene is TRBJ2-7, the V gene TRBV7-2; TRBD2 is a possible D gene (5 bases). Between the trimmed V and J ends, which lost 3 bases and 6 bases, there was a span of 9 bases. Germline CDR1 reads SGHTA; CDR2 reads FQGNSA. The CDR3 contains 12 residues.

This clone was detected only once. The chain carries TRBV7-2 and TRBJ2-7, with TRBD1 identical over 7 bases. The V gene's germline CDR1 is SGHTA and CDR2 FQGNSA. There are 14 residues in the CDR3. J was trimmed by 2 bases and V by 5 bases; bases with no gene match: 6. The CDR3 DNA is TGTGCCAGCAGCCCCGGGACAGTACCCTACGAGCAGTACTTC. Translation gives CASSPGTVPYEQYF.

The chain uses TRBV9 and TRBJ2-7; TRBD1 matches 10 bases. The J segment lost 3 bases and the V segment lost 4 bases, leaving 10 bases of the junction unmatched. The CDR3 loop spans 16 amino acids. CDR1 and CDR2 from the germline V gene are SGDLS and YYNGEE. CDR3 sequence: CASSPRDRGDFYEQYF. The CDR3 DNA is TGTGCCAGCAGCCCACGGGACAGGGGTGACTTCTACGAGCAGTACTTC.

This clone was counted between two and nine times. The V and J genes are TRBV19 and TRBJ1-5, with TRBD1 identical over 12 bases. The CDR3 length is 17 residues. CDR1 is LNHDA, CDR2 SQIVND, per germline (reference sequence). The V segment lost 7 bases and the J segment 4 bases; nucleotides outside the gene matches: 11. The CDR3 DNA is TGTGCCAGTAAGGCCGGGACAGGGGGCTTGGAAAATCAGCCCCAGCATTTT. Protein product: CASKAGTGGLENQPQHF.

V is TRBV14 and J is TRBJ1-1; the D is unclear. CDR1 is SGHDN, CDR2 FVKESK, per germline. The CDR3 contains 13 residues. Trimming took off 3 bases at V and 4 bases at J, with 9 bases between the two ends. DNA for the CDR3: TGTGCCAGCAGCCAGTCAGGATCCACTGAAGCTTTCTTT. It translates to CASSQSGSTEAFF.

The CDR3 nucleotides are TGTGCCTGGAGTTTAGGGCCCGACAGCGCTTATGAAGCTTTCTTT. Translation: CAWSLGPDSAYEAFF. This chain links TRBV30 with TRBJ1-1; maybe TRBD1 (5 bases). V gave up 2 bases and J gave up 7 bases, with 20 bases separating them. Germline CDR1 GTSNPN, CDR2 SVGIG (reference sequence). This CDR3 comprises 15 residues.

The chain couples TRBV2 to TRBJ1-3; D ambiguous. V gave up 7 bases and J gave up 7 bases, with 11 bases separating them. CDR1 is SNHLY and CDR2 is FYNNEI in the germline V gene. The CDR3 is made up of 12 amino acids. The CDR3 is CASTQLSNTIYF. In nucleotides, the CDR3 is TGTGCCAGCACGCAGTTATCGAACACCATATATTTT.

The J gene is TRBJ1-2, the V gene TRBV9, with 7 nucleotides matching TRBD1. The J segment lost 4 bases and the V segment lost 5 bases, leaving 2 bases of the junction unmatched. This CDR3 comprises 12 residues. Germline CDR1 is SGDLS and CDR2 is YYNGEE. In DNA, the CDR3 is TGTGCCAGCAGTGGGACAGTCTATGGCTACACCTTC. It is translated as CASSGTVYGYTF.

The V gene is TRBV3-1 (or the pseudogene TRBV3-2), the J gene TRBJ2-6, with a tentative D call TRBD1 (5 bases). CDR1 and CDR2 from the germline V gene are LGHDT and YNNKEL (reference sequence). Trimming cost V 4 bases and J 4 bases, with 26 bases left between them. There are 20 residues in the CDR3. CDR3 sequence: CASSLLWSRAGFSGANVLTF. CDR3 DNA sequence: TGTGCCAGCAGCCTTCTTTGGAGCAGGGCCGGGTTCTCCGGGGCCAACGTCCTGACTTTC.

This clone was detected a few times. This sequence joins TRBV19 and TRBJ2-7; a weak D match, TRBD1 (5 bases). Germline assignment: CDR1 LNHDA and CDR2 SQIVND (reference sequence). Trimming removed 1 base from V and 0 bases from J, with 10 bases in between. The CDR3 runs to 15 residues. In DNA form, the CDR3 reads TGTGCCAGTAGTATAGGAGACAGTCTCTCCTACGAGCAGTACTTC. As protein: CASSIGDSLSYEQYF. Complete variable domain (other parts from reference TRBV19 and TRBJ2-7): DGGITQSPKYLFRKEGQNVTLSCEQNLNHDAMYWYRQDPGQGLRLIYYSQIVNDFQKGDIAEGYSVSREKKESFPLTVTSAQKNPTAFYLCASSIGDSLSYEQYFGPGTRLTVT.

This chain uses TRBV6-5 with TRBJ2-1, with 10 bases lining up with TRBD2. This CDR3 contains 12 residues. J gave up 14 bases and V 5 bases, and 6 bases lay outside the gene matches. Per the germline V gene, CDR1 is MNHEY and CDR2 is SVGAGI. The CDR3 loop is CASSRPGTSEFF. CDR3 sequence (DNA): TGTGCCAGCAGTCGTCCGGGGACTAGCGAGTTCTTC.

The chain recombines TRBV6-6 with TRBJ1-2; 8 bases are a match to TRBD1. V shed 6 bases and J 7 bases; nucleotides not matched to a gene: 10. Germline values: CDR1 MNHNY, CDR2 SVGAGI (reference sequence). CDR3 size: 14 residues. The CDR3 protein is CASSRDRGDSGYTF. The DNA of the CDR3 is TGTGCCAGCAGCCGAGACAGGGGAGACTCTGGCTACACCTTC.

The chain employs TRBV27 and TRBJ2-5; 7 bases map to TRBD2. Germline values: CDR1 MNHEY, CDR2 SMNVEV (reference sequence). CDR3 length: 16 amino acids. The trim removed 6 bases at V and 2 bases at J, leaving 12 bases unmatched. CDR3 DNA: TGTGCCAGCAGCCTAAAGTCAGCGGGGCGACAAGAGACCCAGTACTTC. Its translation: CASSLKSAGRQETQYF.

This clone was picked up one time. This chain joins TRBV7-3 and TRBJ2-7, with D possibly matching TRBD1 (6 bases). The V end was cut by 4 bases, the J end by 1 base, with 11 bases between. Germline V lookup: CDR1 SGHTA, CDR2 FQGTGA. The CDR3 extends over 14 amino acids. The CDR3 DNA follows: TGTGCCAGCAGCTCCCAGGGGCCGTCCTACGAGCAGTACTTC. Amino acid sequence: CASSSQGPSYEQYF.

This sequence joins TRBV7-2 and TRBJ1-2; unclear D gene. From germline, CDR1 is SGHTA and CDR2 FQGNSA. This CDR3 is 17 amino acids long. Trimming pared 1 base from V and 1 base from J, leaving 16 bases between. Here the CDR3 reads CASSLGVTGKVNYGYTF. The DNA of the CDR3 is TGTGCCAGCAGCTTAGGAGTGACGGGGAAGGTTAACTATGGCTACACCTTC.

This chain links TRBV28 with TRBJ1-1; 9 positions agree with TRBD1. Trimming cost V 5 bases and J 0 bases; bases outside gene matches: 16. The V gene's germline CDR1 is MDHEN and CDR2 SYDVKM. The CDR3 contains 19 residues. CDR3 region: CASSALQGAGLNVNTEAFF. CDR3 DNA: TGTGCCAGCAGTGCCTTACAGGGGGCAGGGTTGAATGTGAACACTGAAGCTTTCTTT.

The chain has TRBV5-5 and TRBJ1-1; unclear D gene. The V end lost 1 base, the J end lost 6 bases, and 7 bases lay between the germline ends. The germline gives CDR1 SGHKS, CDR2 YYEKEE (reference sequence). The CDR3 contains 12 residues. This CDR3 is CASSLPPAEAFF. The CDR3 nucleotides are TGTGCCAGCAGCTTGCCCCCTGCTGAAGCTTTCTTT.

The genes are TRBV6-6 and TRBJ1-5; no definite D call. The CDR3 has 14 amino acids. Germline V gene sequence: CDR1 MNHNY, CDR2 SVGAGI (reference sequence). Trimming removed 0 bases from V and 4 bases from J, with 7 bases in between. The CDR3 bases are TGTGCCAGCAGTTACTCGGAGCCTAATCAGCCCCAGCATTTT. This codes for CASSYSEPNQPQHF.

The chain carries TRBV13 and TRBJ1-2; D call uncertain. From germline, CDR1 is PRHDT and CDR2 FYEKMQ (reference sequence). The CDR3 is made up of 15 amino acids. V was trimmed by 1 base and J by 4 bases, leaving 13 bases between them. CDR3: CASSLAPLGSYGYTF. As DNA, the CDR3 is TGTGCCAGCAGCTTAGCCCCTCTGGGGAGCTATGGCTACACCTTC.

The chain links TRBV15 to TRBJ1-1; D not certain. V lost 1 base, J lost 0 bases, and 9 bases lay in between. This CDR3 is built from 15 residues. The germline V gene encodes CDR1 LNHNV and CDR2 YYDKDF (reference sequence). Here the CDR3 reads CATSRASELNTEAFF. CDR3 DNA sequence: TGTGCCACCAGCAGAGCTTCGGAGCTGAACACTGAAGCTTTCTTT.